The 13 T cell receptor beta chains below were found in one sample sequenced in a study of blood T cell repertoires in COVID-19. The repertoire was sequenced with immunoSEQ multiplex PCR; TCRdb's copy has only in-frame clones and lacks some. The table has about 74,000 clones, roughly 92% seen once. Source material: peripheral blood. The receptor set was obtained from a man aged 45-65 years with COVID-19, enrolled during active disease.

This clone was counted only a few times. A read error may account for a junction end that differs from germline. V gene TRBV7-2 combines with J gene TRBJ2-5; D might be TRBD2 (7 bases). From germline, CDR1 is SGHTA and CDR2 FQGNSA. This CDR3 spans 15 amino acids. CDR3 protein: CASGLGGAGQETQYF. DNA of the CDR3: TGTGCCAGCGGCTTGGGGGGGGCGGGCCAAGAGACCCAGTACTTC.

The V call is TRBV2, the J call TRBJ2-3, with unresolved D. From germline, CDR1 is SNHLY and CDR2 FYNNEI. The CDR3 consists of 13 residues. V was pared by 4 bases and J by 0 bases, with 5 bases between. In DNA, the CDR3 is TGTGCCAGCAGTGCTCGTAGCACAGATACGCAGTATTTT. It is translated as CASSARSTDTQYF. Drawing the rest from reference TRBV2 and TRBJ2-3, the complete variable domain is EPEVTQTPSHQVTQMGQEVILRCVPISNHLYFYWYRQILGQKVEFLVSFYNNEISEKSEIFDDQFSVERPDGSNFTLKIRSTKLEDSAMYFCASSARSTDTQYFGPGTRLTVL.

V usage is TRBV10-3 and J usage is TRBJ1-1, with TRBD1 identical over 7 bases. This CDR3 has 13 amino acids. Per germline, CDR1 ENHRY and CDR2 SYGVKD. Unmatched junction bases numbered 7, after V lost 6 bases and J lost 6 bases. The CDR3 bases are TGTGCCATCAGGGCAGGACAGGCCGCTGAAGCTTTCTTT. It translates to CAIRAGQAAEAFF.

The gene calls are TRBV19 and TRBJ1-1; D remains ambiguous. Per germline, CDR1 LNHDA and CDR2 SQIVND (reference sequence). V was clipped by 3 bases and J by 4 bases, with 9 bases between them. The CDR3 sequence is 13 residues long. The CDR3 DNA sequence: TGTGCCAGTAGTATCGGGAGGTTCACTGAAGCTTTCTTT. Translation gives CASSIGRFTEAFF.

CDR3 bases: TGTGCCAGCAGCTCTAGACTAGCGGGCACTCGGGAGACCCAGTACTTC. Its translation: CASSSRLAGTRETQYF. The J gene is TRBJ2-5, the V gene TRBV11-2; 10 bases are shared with TRBD2. Looked up from germline, CDR1 is SGHAT and CDR2 is FQNNGV. This CDR3 is 16 amino acids long. Unmatched junction bases numbered 10, after V lost 4 bases and J lost 5 bases.

V and J are TRBV5-8 and TRBJ2-7; the match to TRBD2 covers 10 bases. The length of the CDR3 is 15 residues. The germline V gene has CDR1 SGHTS and CDR2 YDEGEE. V was pared by 5 bases and J by 4 bases, with 9 bases of the junction left unmatched. CDR3 residues: CASSPGLAYDYEQYF. CDR3 DNA: TGTGCCAGCAGTCCGGGACTAGCGTACGATTACGAGCAGTACTTC.

The chain employs TRBV4-1 and TRBJ1-4; D call uncertain. The germline V gene encodes CDR1 MGHRA and CDR2 YSYEKL. The V and J ends lost 4 bases and 7 bases respectively, with 16 bases between them. CDR3 length: 15 amino acids. The chain's CDR3 is CASSPRGGVGEKLFF. DNA of the CDR3: TGCGCCAGCAGCCCTCGTGGCGGGGTGGGTGAAAAACTGTTTTTT.

The chain joins TRBV28 to TRBJ1-1; 8 bases fit TRBD1. The CDR3 extends over 15 amino acids. Trimming at V came to 4 bases and at J to 8 bases, leaving 12 bases not matched to a gene. The V gene's germline CDR1 is MDHEN and CDR2 SYDVKM. This chain's CDR3 is CASSSDGQGVGEAFF. In nucleotides, the CDR3 is TGTGCCAGCAGTTCCGACGGACAGGGCGTGGGGGAAGCTTTCTTT.

The rearrangement joins TRBV27 to TRBJ2-2, with a tentative D call TRBD2 (5 bases). The CDR3 totals 12 residues. V was trimmed by 3 bases and J by 8 bases, leaving 7 bases between them. The V gene's germline CDR1 is MNHEY and CDR2 SMNVEV (reference sequence). The CDR3 region is CASSFPGGELFF. The CDR3, as DNA: TGTGCCAGCAGTTTCCCGGGGGGGGAGCTGTTTTTT.

This chain connects TRBV9 to TRBJ2-2, with 8 bases identical to TRBD1. The germline CDR1 and CDR2 sequences are SGDLS and YYNGEE. The CDR3 loop spans 17 amino acids. After removal of 3 bases from V and 5 bases from J, the junction contained 12 bases not matched to a gene. The CDR3 sequence: CASSAASGQGRTGELFF. For the CDR3, the DNA is TGTGCCAGCAGCGCCGCGTCAGGACAGGGAAGGACCGGGGAGCTGTTTTTT.

The V and J genes are TRBV18 and TRBJ2-1; 7 nucleotides match TRBD1. The CDR3 extends over 15 amino acids. J was trimmed by 6 bases and V by 8 bases; bases with no gene match: 13. Germline V gene lookup returns CDR1 KGHSH and CDR2 LQKENI. CDR3 DNA: TGTGCCAGCCAAGTCGACAGGGATGGGTGCAATGAGCAGTTCTTC. Its protein is CASQVDRDGCNEQFF. The variable domain in full, completed from reference TRBV18 and TRBJ2-1, reads NAGVMQNPRHLVRRRGQEARLRCSPMKGHSHVYWYRQLPEEGLKFMVYLQKENIIDESGMPKERFSAEFPKEGPSILRIQQVVRGDSAAYFCASQVDRDGCNEQFFGPGTRLTVL.

The V call is TRBV10-3, the J call TRBJ2-5, with TRBD2 identical over 11 bases. This CDR3 has 16 residues. From germline, CDR1 is ENHRY and CDR2 SYGVKD. The junction had 4 bases not matched to a gene; V was cut back by 0 bases and J by 4 bases. The CDR3 protein is CAISESTSGTIETQYF. CDR3 DNA: TGTGCCATCAGTGAGTCGACTAGCGGGACGATAGAGACCCAGTACTTC.

This clone occurred a few times. The chain is built from TRBV7-3 and TRBJ2-2; D is ambiguous. The ends were cut back, 3 bases at V and 0 bases at J, with 5 bases in the middle. Germline V gene sequence: CDR1 SGHTA, CDR2 FQGTGA. The CDR3 is made up of 14 amino acids. In DNA form, the CDR3 reads TGTGCCAGCAGCTTCTTTGCGAACACCGGGGAGCTGTTTTTT. It encodes CASSFFANTGELFF.